The 17 T cell receptor beta chains below all came from one sample that was sequenced in a study of blood T cell repertoires in COVID-19. Sequencing was performed with immunoSEQ multiplex PCR; in TCRdb, only in-frame clones are kept and a portion is missing. The sample carries around 200,000 clones, about 86% recorded once. Material: PBMCs or T cells enriched from blood (not recorded which). All receptors derive from a woman aged 30 to 39 who had been exposed to COVID-19.

V gene TRBV7-8 combines with J gene TRBJ2-2; 9 bases align to TRBD1. V shed 5 bases and J 2 bases; nucleotides not matched to a gene: 18. This CDR3 contains 20 residues. Germline lookup yields CDR1 SGHVS and CDR2 FQNEAQ. CDR3 in DNA: TGTGCCAGCAGCCAAGTCAGGGGGACAGGGAACATATTAAACACCGGGGAGCTGTTTTTT. Its translation: CASSQVRGTGNILNTGELFF.

This chain joins TRBV7-9 and TRBJ1-6; 7 bases align to TRBD1. Germline V gene lookup returns CDR1 SEHNR and CDR2 FQNEAQ (reference sequence). The CDR3 has 17 amino acids. V was clipped by 1 base and J by 2 bases; unmatched bases: 5. The DNA for the CDR3 is TGTGCCAGCAGCTTAGGGACAGGACGGACCTATAATTCACCCCTCCACTTT. Its protein product is CASSLGTGRTYNSPLHF.

This clone was observed a single time. The chain couples TRBV6-1 to TRBJ2-7, with D possibly being TRBD2 (6 bases). The V and J ends lost 3 bases and 0 bases respectively, with 9 bases between them. CDR1 is MNHNS and CDR2 is SASEGT in the germline V gene. CDR3 length equals 14 residues. The chain's CDR3 is CASSDGGSSYEQYF. In DNA, the CDR3 is TGTGCCAGCAGTGATGGGGGGAGCTCCTACGAGCAGTACTTC.

This clone came up once. The chain has TRBV3-1 (or the pseudogene TRBV3-2) and TRBJ2-2; 8 positions agree with TRBD1. Losses at the gene ends were 8 bases for V and 3 bases for J; bases not matched to a gene: 14. The CDR3 runs to 17 residues. Per the germline V gene, CDR1 is LGHDT and CDR2 is YNNKEL (reference sequence). The DNA of the CDR3 is TGTGCCAGCGGGCGGGGATTTCAGGGGGCGGACACCGGGGAGCTGTTTTTT. It translates to CASGRGFQGADTGELFF.

The chain has TRBV18 and TRBJ1-2, with 9 nucleotides matching TRBD1. CDR1 and CDR2 from the germline V gene are KGHSH and LQKENI. The CDR3 is 14 amino acids. With V trimmed by 3 bases and J by 4 bases, 3 bases remained unmatched. As DNA, the CDR3 is TGTGCCAGCTCACCGACAGGGGGACGCTATGGCTACACCTTC. Its translation: CASSPTGGRYGYTF. The variable domain in full, with the rest retrieved from reference TRBV18 and TRBJ1-2, is NAGVMQNPRHLVRRRGQEARLRCSPMKGHSHVYWYRQLPEEGLKFMVYLQKENIIDESGMPKERFSAEFPKEGPSILRIQQVVRGDSAAYFCASSPTGGRYGYTFGSGTRLTVV.

The J gene is TRBJ1-2, the V gene TRBV5-1, with 8 bases that match TRBD1. Per germline, CDR1 SGHRS and CDR2 YFSETQ. CDR3 length equals 17 residues. V was clipped by 1 base and J by 0 bases; unmatched bases: 8. In nucleotides, the CDR3 is TGCGCCAGCAGCTTGACGGCAGGGGGCTCAGCTAACTATGGCTACACCTTC. It specifies CASSLTAGGSANYGYTF.

This CDR3 reads CASSQDPTDNNSPLHF. The CDR3 DNA sequence: TGTGCCAGCAGCCAAGATCCCACAGACAATAATTCACCCCTCCACTTT. The gene calls are TRBV4-2 and TRBJ1-6; D ambiguous. Germline V gene sequence: CDR1 LGHNA, CDR2 YNFKEQ. V lost 0 bases and J 5 bases, leaving 11 bases between the germline ends. The length of the CDR3 is 16 residues.

The CDR3 here is CASSLAGAPGNTIYF. In DNA form, the CDR3 reads TGTGCCAGCAGCTTAGCAGGGGCCCCTGGAAACACCATATATTTT. The gene calls are TRBV11-2 and TRBJ1-3; D possibly corresponds to TRBD1 (6 bases). Germline-derived CDR1 and CDR2 are SGHAT and FQNNGV. CDR3 length: 15 residues. V lost 1 base and J lost 2, with 9 bases in between. Supplemented by reference TRBV11-2 and TRBJ1-3, the full variable domain reads EAGVAQSPRYKIIEKRQSVAFWCNPISGHATLYWYQQILGQGPKLLIQFQNNGVVDDSQLPKDRFSAERLKGVDSTLKIQPAKLEDSAVYLCASSLAGAPGNTIYFGEGSWLTVV.

V gene TRBV14 combines with J gene TRBJ1-1; TRBD1 aligns across 7 bases. Germline V gene lookup returns CDR1 SGHDN and CDR2 FVKESK. CDR3 length: 17 residues. V lost 4 bases, J lost 1 base, and 12 bases stayed unmatched. CDR3 sequence reads: CASSPGGGQWGNTEAFF. The CDR3 nucleotides are TGTGCCAGCAGCCCAGGGGGAGGACAGTGGGGGAACACTGAAGCTTTCTTT.

In DNA, the CDR3 is TGTGCCAGCAGCCCGTGGGGACAGGGGGATCTTGGCTACACCTTC. Its translation: CASSPWGQGDLGYTF. This rearrangement joins TRBV7-2 to TRBJ1-2; 11 nucleotides agree with TRBD1. There are 15 residues in the CDR3. Per the germline V gene, CDR1 is SGHTA and CDR2 is FQGNSA. Trimming cost V 5 bases and J 7 bases; bases outside gene matches: 9.

The CDR3 DNA sequence: TGTGCCAGCAGCACAGGCAATTTCGGGAACACTGAAGCTTTCTTT. Residues: CASSTGNFGNTEAFF. The chain couples TRBV5-4 to TRBJ1-1; D is perhaps TRBD1 (5 bases). Germline loops: CDR1 SGHNT, CDR2 YYREEE (reference sequence). This CDR3 contains 15 residues. V was shortened by 4 bases and J by 1 base, with 14 bases between the two germline ends.

The CDR3, as DNA: TGTGCCAGCAGCAGCGGGGACGGGGGAATACGGAACACTGAAGCTTTCTTT. It translates to CASSSGDGGIRNTEAFF. This chain links TRBV3-1 (or the pseudogene TRBV3-2) with TRBJ1-1, with a possible D match to TRBD1 (5 bases). The germline CDR1 and CDR2 sequences are LGHDT and YNNKEL (reference sequence). V was trimmed by 5 bases and J by 1 base, leaving 20 bases between them. This CDR3 has 17 residues.

The gene calls are TRBV5-1 and TRBJ1-2; D remains unclear. CDR3 length equals 12 residues. CDR1 is SGHRS, CDR2 YFSETQ, per germline. With 0 bases removed from V and 10 bases from J, the gap between germline ends came to 10 bases. The CDR3 coding sequence is TGCGCCAGCAGCTTGGCCGGGAGTTACTACACCTTC. Translation gives CASSLAGSYYTF.

This sequence joins TRBV2 and TRBJ1-5; D uncertain. The CDR3 spans 14 residues. The germline V gene has CDR1 SNHLY and CDR2 FYNNEI. Deletions cut 3 bases from V and 0 bases from J, with 6 bases between. The CDR3 is CASSDRVSNQPQHF. The CDR3 DNA sequence: TGTGCCAGCAGTGATCGCGTTAGCAATCAGCCCCAGCATTTT.

This chain connects TRBV2 to TRBJ2-6, with D possibly being TRBD1 (6 bases). The germline gives CDR1 SNHLY, CDR2 FYNNEI. The CDR3 covers 17 residues. Trimming removed 2 bases from V and 2 bases from J, with 13 bases in between. The CDR3 is CASSEQGIAAGANVLTF. For the CDR3, the DNA is TGTGCCAGCAGTGAACAGGGGATAGCTGCTGGGGCCAACGTCCTGACTTTC.

Only a few counts were recorded for this clone. This CDR3 is also generated by other DNA sequences in the sample. V and J are TRBV27 and TRBJ2-2; D not certain. CDR1 and CDR2 from the germline V gene are MNHEY and SMNVEV (reference sequence). CDR3 length: 12 amino acids. Trimming cost V 5 bases and J 5 bases, with 6 bases left between them. As DNA, the CDR3 is TGTGCCAGCAGTCCCCTTACCGGGGAGCTGTTTTTT. Protein sequence: CASSPLTGELFF.

V is TRBV5-1 and J is TRBJ1-6; D perhaps matches TRBD1 (6 bases). Germline loops: CDR1 SGHRS, CDR2 YFSETQ. The CDR3 has 15 amino acids. V lost 5 bases and J lost 5, with 14 bases in between. CDR3 loop: CASRGGGANNSPLHF. CDR3 DNA sequence: TGCGCCAGCAGGGGAGGGGGGGCGAATAATTCACCCCTCCACTTT.